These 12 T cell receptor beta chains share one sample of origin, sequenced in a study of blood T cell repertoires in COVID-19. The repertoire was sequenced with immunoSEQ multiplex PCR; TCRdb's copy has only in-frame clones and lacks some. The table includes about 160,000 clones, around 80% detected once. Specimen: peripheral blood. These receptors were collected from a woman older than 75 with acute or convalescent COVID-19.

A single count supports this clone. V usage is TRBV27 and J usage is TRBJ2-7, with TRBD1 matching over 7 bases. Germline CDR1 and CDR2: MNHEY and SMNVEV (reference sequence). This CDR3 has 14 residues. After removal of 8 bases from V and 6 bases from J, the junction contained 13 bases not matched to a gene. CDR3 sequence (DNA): TGTGCCAGCGCCTGGACAGGATCAAATGGCGAGCAGTACTTC. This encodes CASAWTGSNGEQYF.

The DNA of the CDR3 is TGTGCGATACTACCAGCGGAGAGCTCCTACGAGCAGTACTTC. This sequence encodes CAILPAESSYEQYF. V gene TRBV2 combines with J gene TRBJ2-7; weak D call: TRBD2 (5 bases). There are 14 residues in the CDR3. The germline CDR1 and CDR2 sequences are SNHLY and FYNNEI.

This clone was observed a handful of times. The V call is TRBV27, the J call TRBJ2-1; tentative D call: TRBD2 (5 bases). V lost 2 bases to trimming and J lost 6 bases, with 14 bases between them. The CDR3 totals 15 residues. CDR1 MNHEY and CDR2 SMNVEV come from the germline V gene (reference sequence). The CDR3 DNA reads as TGTGCCAGCAGTTTAGGGCGGGTGAACTCCAATGAGCAGTTCTTC. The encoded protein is CASSLGRVNSNEQFF.

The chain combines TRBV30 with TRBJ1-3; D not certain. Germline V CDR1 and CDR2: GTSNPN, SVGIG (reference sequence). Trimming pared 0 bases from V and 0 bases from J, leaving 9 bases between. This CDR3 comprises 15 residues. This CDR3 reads CAWSVREGSGNTIYF. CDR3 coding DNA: TGTGCCTGGAGTGTACGAGAGGGCTCTGGAAACACCATATATTTT.

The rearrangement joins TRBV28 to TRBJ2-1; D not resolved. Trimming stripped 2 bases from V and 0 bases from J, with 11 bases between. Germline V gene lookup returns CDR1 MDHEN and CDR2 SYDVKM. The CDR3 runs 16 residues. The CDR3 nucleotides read TGTGCCAGCAGTTTAGGCGGTGCGCCCTCCTACAATGAGCAGTTCTTC. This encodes CASSLGGAPSYNEQFF.

CDR3 protein: CASSESRRGETQYF. CDR3 DNA: TGCGCCAGCAGTGAGTCAAGAAGGGGAGAGACCCAGTACTTC. The rearrangement uses TRBV10-2 and TRBJ2-5, with TRBD1 as a possible D gene (5 bases). Germline V gene data show CDR1 as WSHSY and CDR2 as SAAADI. Trimming took 0 bases from V and 4 from J, leaving 9 bases between them. CDR3 length: 14 residues.

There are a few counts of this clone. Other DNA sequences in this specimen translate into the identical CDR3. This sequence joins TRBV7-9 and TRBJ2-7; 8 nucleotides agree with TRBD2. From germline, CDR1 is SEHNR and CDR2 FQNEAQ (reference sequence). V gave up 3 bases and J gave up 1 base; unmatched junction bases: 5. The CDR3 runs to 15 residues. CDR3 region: CASSFSGGSSYEQYF. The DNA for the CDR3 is TGTGCCAGCAGCTTTTCGGGGGGGTCATCCTACGAGCAGTACTTC.

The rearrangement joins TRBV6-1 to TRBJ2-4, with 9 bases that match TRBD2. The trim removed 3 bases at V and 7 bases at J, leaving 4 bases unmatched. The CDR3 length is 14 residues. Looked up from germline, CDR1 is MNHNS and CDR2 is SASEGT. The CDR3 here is CASSETLAGNIQYF. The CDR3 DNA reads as TGTGCCAGCAGTGAGACCCTAGCGGGGAACATTCAGTACTTC.

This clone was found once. CDR3 in DNA: TGTGCCAGCCGATCGGGTACTGAAGCTTTCTTT. Its protein product is CASRSGTEAFF. The chain has TRBV12-3 or TRBV12-4 and TRBJ1-1; D gene unclear. Trimming removed 8 bases from V and 5 bases from J, with 9 bases in between. The CDR3 runs 11 residues.

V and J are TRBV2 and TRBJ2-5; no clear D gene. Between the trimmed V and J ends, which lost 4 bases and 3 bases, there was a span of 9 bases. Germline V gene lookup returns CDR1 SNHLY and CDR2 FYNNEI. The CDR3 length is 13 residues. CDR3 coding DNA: TGTGCCAGCAGTGTTGAGGTAGAAGAGACCCAGTACTTC. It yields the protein CASSVEVEETQYF.

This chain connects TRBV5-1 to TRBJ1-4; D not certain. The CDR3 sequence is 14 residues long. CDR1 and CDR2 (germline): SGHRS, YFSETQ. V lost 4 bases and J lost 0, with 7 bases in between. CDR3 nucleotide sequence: TGCGCCAGCAGCGATCAGTCAACTAATGAAAAACTGTTTTTT. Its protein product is CASSDQSTNEKLFF.

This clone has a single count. CDR3 bases: TGTGCCTTGGGGACAGCGGGGGGCAATCAGCCCCAGCATTTT. Translation: CALGTAGGNQPQHF. This chain joins TRBV30 and TRBJ1-5, with TRBD1 matching 7 bases. The V and J ends lost 7 bases and 2 bases, in that order; junction bases with no gene match: 8. CDR1 GTSNPN and CDR2 SVGIG come from the germline V gene (reference sequence). This CDR3 contains 14 residues. Complete variable domain (other parts from reference TRBV30 and TRBJ1-5): SQTIHQWPATLVQPVGSPLSLECTVEGTSNPNLYWYRQAAGRGLQLLFYSVGIGQISSEVPQNLSASRPQDRQFILSSKKLLLSDSGFYLCALGTAGGNQPQHFGDGTRLSIL.